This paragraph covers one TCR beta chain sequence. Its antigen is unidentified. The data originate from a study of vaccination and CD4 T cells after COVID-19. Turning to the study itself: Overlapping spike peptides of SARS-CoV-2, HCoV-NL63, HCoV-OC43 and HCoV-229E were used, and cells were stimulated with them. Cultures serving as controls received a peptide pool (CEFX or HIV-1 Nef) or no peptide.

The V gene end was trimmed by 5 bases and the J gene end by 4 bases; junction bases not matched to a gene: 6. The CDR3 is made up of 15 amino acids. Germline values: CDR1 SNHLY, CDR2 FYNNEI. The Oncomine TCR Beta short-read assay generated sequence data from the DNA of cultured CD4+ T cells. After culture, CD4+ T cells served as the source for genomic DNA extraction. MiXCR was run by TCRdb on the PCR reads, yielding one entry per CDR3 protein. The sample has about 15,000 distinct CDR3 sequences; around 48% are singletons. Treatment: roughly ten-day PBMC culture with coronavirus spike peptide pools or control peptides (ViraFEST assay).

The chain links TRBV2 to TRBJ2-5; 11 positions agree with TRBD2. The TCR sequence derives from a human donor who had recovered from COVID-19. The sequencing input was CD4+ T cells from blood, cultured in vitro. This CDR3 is CASSRGGLAVETQYF. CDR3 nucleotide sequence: TGTGCCAGCAGTCGAGGGGGACTAGCGGTAGAGACCCAGTACTTC. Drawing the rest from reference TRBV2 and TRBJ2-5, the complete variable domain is EPEVTQTPSHQVTQMGQEVILRCVPISNHLYFYWYRQILGQKVEFLVSFYNNEISEKSEIFDDQFSVERPDGSNFTLKIRSTKLEDSAMYFCASSRGGLAVETQYFGPGTRLLVL.